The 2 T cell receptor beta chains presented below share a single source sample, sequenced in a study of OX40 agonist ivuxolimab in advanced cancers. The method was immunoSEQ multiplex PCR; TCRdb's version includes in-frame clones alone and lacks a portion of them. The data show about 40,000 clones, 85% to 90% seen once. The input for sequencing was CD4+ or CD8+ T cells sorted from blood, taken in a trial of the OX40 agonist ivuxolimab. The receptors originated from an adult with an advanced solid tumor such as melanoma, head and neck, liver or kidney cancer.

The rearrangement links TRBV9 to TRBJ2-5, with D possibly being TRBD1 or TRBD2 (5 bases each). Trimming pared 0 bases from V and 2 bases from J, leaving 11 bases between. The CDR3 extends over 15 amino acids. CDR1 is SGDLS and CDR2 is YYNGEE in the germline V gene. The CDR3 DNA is TGTGCCAGCAGCGTAGCTCAGGGAGTACAAGAGACCCAGTACTTC. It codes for CASSVAQGVQETQYF.

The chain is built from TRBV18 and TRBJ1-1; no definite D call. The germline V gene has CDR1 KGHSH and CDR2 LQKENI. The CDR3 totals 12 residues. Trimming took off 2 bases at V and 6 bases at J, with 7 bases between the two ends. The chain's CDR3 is CASSPAQAEAFF. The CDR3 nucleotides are TGTGCCAGCTCACCAGCGCAGGCTGAAGCTTTCTTT.